A selection of T cell receptor beta chains follows, all from one sample in a study of blood T cells in healthy people across ages. TCRdb processed the 5' RACE reads anew with MiXCR; each CDR3 protein has one entry. The top ten clones hold around 25% of a sample with hundreds of thousands of distinct CDR3 sequences, about 56% of them seen once. Sequencing was done on a sample of blood. The source of these receptors is a man in his forties or fifties in good health. Both conserved end residues are part of each CDR3. D genes are given only for firm matches. Clone size is given for some rows only: seen once, a few or many times, or a class if the clone is expanded.

TRBV20-1	TRBJ1-4	NA	NA	CSIMGGTNEKLFF	TGCAGTATTATGGGGGGGACTAATGAAAAACTGTTTTTT
TRBV4-1	TRBJ2-4	once	NA	CASRAIGQQIAKNIQYF	TGCGCCAGCCGAGCTATAGGACAGCAGATAGCCAAAAACATTCAGTACTTC
TRBV5-5	TRBJ2-7	few	TRBD1	CASSLEWGQGFYEQYF	TGTGCCAGCAGCTTGGAATGGGGACAGGGGTTTTACGAGCAGTACTTC
TRBV12-3/TRBV12-4	TRBJ2-5	few	TRBD2	CASSSPTSGGDIQETQYF	TGTGCCAGCAGCTCCCCCACTAGCGGGGGGGATATCCAAGAGACCCAGTACTTC
TRBV20-1	TRBJ2-3	NA	TRBD2	CSASGLAGDLPDTQYF	TGCAGTGCTAGCGGACTAGCGGGAGATCTTCCAGATACGCAGTATTTT
TRBV12-5	TRBJ2-2	NA	NA	CASGIAPGSTGELFF	TGTGCTAGTGGTATCGCACCGGGATCCACCGGGGAGCTGTTTTTT
TRBV19	TRBJ2-1	NA	NA	CASSMGRLGNEQFF	TGTGCCAGTAGTATGGGAAGATTGGGGAATGAGCAGTTCTTC
TRBV24-1	TRBJ2-7	NA	TRBD1	CATSDPDRNSYEQYF	TGTGCCACCAGTGACCCGGACAGGAACTCCTACGAGCAGTACTTC
TRBV5-6	TRBJ2-2	NA	NA	CASSSGGLAANTGELFF	TGTGCCAGCAGCTCGGGCGGACTCGCCGCGAACACCGGGGAGCTGTTTTTT
TRBV7-2	TRBJ1-2	NA	TRBD1	CASSLDVRGDYGYTF	TGTGCCAGCAGCTTAGACGTCAGGGGGGACTATGGCTACACCTTC
TRBV20-1	TRBJ1-5	few	NA	CSNGYRVGQPQHF	TGCAGCAACGGATATCGGGTTGGTCAGCCCCAGCATTTT
TRBV27	TRBJ2-1	NA	NA	CASRAGQPRGAYNEQFF	TGTGCCAGCAGGGCGGGGCAGCCCCGCGGGGCGTACAATGAGCAGTTCTTC
TRBV5-1	TRBJ2-3	few	NA	CASSLDSGGDTQYF	TGCGCCAGCAGCTTGGATAGTGGCGGAGATACGCAGTATTTT
TRBV3-1	TRBJ2-1	once	TRBD2	CASSPISSGGRNEQFF	TGTGCCAGCAGCCCAATTTCCAGCGGGGGGAGGAATGAGCAGTTCTTC
TRBV27	TRBJ2-7	NA	NA	CASSLRQGSMNFYEQYF	TGTGCCAGCAGTTTAAGACAAGGGTCGATGAATTTCTACGAGCAGTACTTC
TRBV6-1	TRBJ2-1	NA	TRBD1	CASSVPRDSVFF	TGTGCCAGCAGTGTCCCCCGGGACAGCGTGTTCTTC
TRBV28	TRBJ2-7	NA	NA	CASVSLKGQYF	TGTGCCAGCGTGTCTTTAAAAGGGCAGTACTTC
TRBV3-1	TRBJ2-1	NA	NA	CASSQLVKGYNEQFF	TGTGCCAGCAGCCAATTAGTCAAAGGCTACAATGAGCAGTTCTTC
TRBV5-1	TRBJ2-2	NA	TRBD1	CASSLGDRGRTGELFF	TGCGCCAGCAGCTTAGGTGACAGGGGCCGCACCGGGGAGCTGTTTTTT
TRBV3-1	TRBJ2-7	few	NA	CASSQGPNSYEQYF	TGTGCCAGCAGCCAGGGCCCCAACTCCTACGAGCAGTACTTC
TRBV7-3	TRBJ2-1	NA	NA	CASSLNAGLEDQFF	TGTGCCAGCAGCTTAAATGCCGGTTTGGAGGATCAGTTCTTC
TRBV10-3	TRBJ2-1	once	NA	CAISSSRGNEQFF	TGTGCCATCAGTTCTAGCAGGGGCAATGAGCAGTTCTTC
TRBV10-3	TRBJ1-2	NA	NA	CAIRDRPNYGYTF	TGTGCCATCAGGGACAGACCTAACTATGGCTACACCTTC
TRBV3-1	TRBJ2-7	NA	NA	CASSQASPIHYEQYF	TGTGCCAGCAGCCAAGCCTCCCCTATACACTACGAGCAGTACTTC
TRBV28	TRBJ1-2	NA	NA	CASSLEGGIRYGYTF	TGTGCCAGCAGTTTAGAGGGAGGCATACGCTATGGCTACACCTTC
TRBV6-2/TRBV6-3	TRBJ1-5	few	NA	CASTNGGNQPQHF	TGTGCCAGCACCAACGGAGGTAATCAGCCCCAGCATTTT
TRBV28	TRBJ2-6	NA	NA	CATTGFVPSGANVLTF	TGTGCCACCACAGGGTTTGTACCCTCTGGGGCCAACGTCCTGACTTTC
TRBV10-3	TRBJ1-4	NA	NA	CATSQGVPSEKLFF	TGTGCCACCTCACAAGGGGTTCCGAGTGAAAAACTGTTTTTT
TRBV11-2	TRBJ2-2	NA	TRBD2	CASSPGTRRTGELFF	TGTGCCAGCAGCCCGGGGACTAGACGCACCGGGGAGCTGTTTTTT
TRBV7-9	TRBJ1-2	NA	TRBD1	CASSSSGTGEGYGYTF	TGTGCCAGCAGCTCGTCCGGGACAGGGGAGGGCTATGGCTACACCTTC
TRBV7-2	TRBJ2-3	NA	NA	CASGGRVPDTQYF	TGTGCCAGCGGAGGAAGAGTCCCAGATACGCAGTATTTT
TRBV20-1	TRBJ2-1	NA	NA	CSASRLAQAYNEQFF	TGCAGTGCTAGTCGATTAGCACAAGCCTACAATGAGCAGTTCTTC
TRBV5-1	TRBJ2-3	NA	TRBD1	CASSTGGTGKTDTQYF	TGCGCCAGCAGCACCGGGGGGACAGGGAAGACAGATACGCAGTATTTT